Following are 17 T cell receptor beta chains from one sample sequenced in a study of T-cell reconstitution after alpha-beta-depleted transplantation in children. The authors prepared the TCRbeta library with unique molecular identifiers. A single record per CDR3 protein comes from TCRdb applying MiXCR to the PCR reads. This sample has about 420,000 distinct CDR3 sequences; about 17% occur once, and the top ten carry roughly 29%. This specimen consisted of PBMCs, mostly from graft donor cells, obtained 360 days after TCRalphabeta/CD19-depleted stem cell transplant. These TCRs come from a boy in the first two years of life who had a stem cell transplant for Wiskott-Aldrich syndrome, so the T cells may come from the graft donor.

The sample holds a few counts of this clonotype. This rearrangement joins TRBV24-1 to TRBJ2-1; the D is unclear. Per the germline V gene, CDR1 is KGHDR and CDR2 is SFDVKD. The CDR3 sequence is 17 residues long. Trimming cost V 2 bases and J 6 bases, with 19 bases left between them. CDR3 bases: TGTGCCACCAGTGATTCCTACCCCCGTATTCGTATCAATGAGCAGTTCTTC. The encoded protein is CATSDSYPRIRINEQFF.

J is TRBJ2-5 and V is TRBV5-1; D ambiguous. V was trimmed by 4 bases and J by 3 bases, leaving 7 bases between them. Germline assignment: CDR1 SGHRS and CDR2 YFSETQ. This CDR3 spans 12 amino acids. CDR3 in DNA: TGCGCCAGCAGCCCTAACAAAGAGACCCAGTACTTC. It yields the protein CASSPNKETQYF.

CDR3 in amino acids: CSARANGGELFF. CDR3 DNA sequence: TGCAGTGCTAGGGCCAACGGCGGGGAGCTGTTTTTT. The V gene is TRBV20-1, the J gene TRBJ2-2, with D unclear. This CDR3 spans 12 amino acids. With 3 bases removed from V and 7 bases from J, the gap between germline ends came to 9 bases. Germline-derived CDR1 and CDR2 are DFQATT and SNEGSKA (reference sequence).

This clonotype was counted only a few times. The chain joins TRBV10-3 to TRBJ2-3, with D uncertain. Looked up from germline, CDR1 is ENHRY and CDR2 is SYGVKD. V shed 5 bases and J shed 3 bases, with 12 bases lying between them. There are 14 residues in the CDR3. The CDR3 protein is CAISNARPTDTQYF. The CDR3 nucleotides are TGTGCCATCAGTAACGCTCGCCCAACAGATACGCAGTATTTT.

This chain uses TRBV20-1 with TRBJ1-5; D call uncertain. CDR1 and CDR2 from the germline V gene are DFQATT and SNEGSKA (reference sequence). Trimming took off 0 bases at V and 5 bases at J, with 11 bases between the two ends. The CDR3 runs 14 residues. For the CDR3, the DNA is TGCAGTGCTAGAGACCCCCGAACCCATCAGCCCCAGCATTTT. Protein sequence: CSARDPRTHQPQHF.

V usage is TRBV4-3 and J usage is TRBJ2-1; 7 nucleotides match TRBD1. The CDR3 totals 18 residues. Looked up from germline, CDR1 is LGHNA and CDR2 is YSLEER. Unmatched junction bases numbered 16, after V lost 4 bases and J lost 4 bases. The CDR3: CASSLRDSSTDRYNEQFF. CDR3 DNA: TGCGCCAGCAGCCTCCGGGACAGCTCAACCGACAGGTACAATGAGCAGTTCTTC.

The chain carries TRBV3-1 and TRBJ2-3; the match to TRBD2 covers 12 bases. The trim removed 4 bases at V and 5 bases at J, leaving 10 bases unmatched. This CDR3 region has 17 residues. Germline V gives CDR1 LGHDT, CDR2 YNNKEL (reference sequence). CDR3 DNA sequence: TGTGCCAGCAGCCCACCCCCGAGACTAGCGGGAGAAGATACGCAGTATTTT. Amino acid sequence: CASSPPPRLAGEDTQYF.

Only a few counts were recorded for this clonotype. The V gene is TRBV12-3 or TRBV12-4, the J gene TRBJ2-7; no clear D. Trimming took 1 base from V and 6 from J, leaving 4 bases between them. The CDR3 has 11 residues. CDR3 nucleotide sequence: TGTGCCAGCAGTTTAGGAATCGAGCAGTACTTC. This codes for CASSLGIEQYF.

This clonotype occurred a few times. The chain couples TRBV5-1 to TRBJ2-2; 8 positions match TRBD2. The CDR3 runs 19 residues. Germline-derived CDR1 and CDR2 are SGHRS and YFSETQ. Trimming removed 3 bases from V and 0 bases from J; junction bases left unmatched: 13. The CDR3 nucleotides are TGCGCCAGCAGCTCGCTAGTAGCGGGGAAGAATGCGAACACCGGGGAGCTGTTTTTT. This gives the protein CASSSLVAGKNANTGELFF.

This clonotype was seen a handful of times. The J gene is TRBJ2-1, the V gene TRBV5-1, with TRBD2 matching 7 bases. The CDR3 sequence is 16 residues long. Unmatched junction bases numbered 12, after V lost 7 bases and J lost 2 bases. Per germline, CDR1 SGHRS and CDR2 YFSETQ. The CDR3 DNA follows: TGCGCCAGCTCGAGCTTGGAGCTAGCGGCCTACAATGAGCAGTTCTTC. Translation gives CASSSLELAAYNEQFF.

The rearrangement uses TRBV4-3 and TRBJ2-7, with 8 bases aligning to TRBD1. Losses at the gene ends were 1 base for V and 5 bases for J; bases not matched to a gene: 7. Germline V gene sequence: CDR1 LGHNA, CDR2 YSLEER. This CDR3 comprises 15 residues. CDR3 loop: CASSQVRTGKNEQYF. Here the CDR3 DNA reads TGCGCCAGCAGCCAAGTTAGGACAGGGAAGAACGAGCAGTACTTC.

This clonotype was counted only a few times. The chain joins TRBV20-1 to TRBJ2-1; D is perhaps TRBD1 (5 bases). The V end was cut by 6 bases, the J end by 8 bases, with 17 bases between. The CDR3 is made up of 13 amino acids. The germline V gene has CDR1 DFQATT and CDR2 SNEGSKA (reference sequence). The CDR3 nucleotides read TGCAGTGCGGGGAAGGGAACAGGTGATGAGCAGTTCTTC. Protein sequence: CSAGKGTGDEQFF.

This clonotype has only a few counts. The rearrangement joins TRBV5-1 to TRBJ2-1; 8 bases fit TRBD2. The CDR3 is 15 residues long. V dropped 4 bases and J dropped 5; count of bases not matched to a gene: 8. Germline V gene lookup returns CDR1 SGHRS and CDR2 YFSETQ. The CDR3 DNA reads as TGCGCCAGCAGCCCGCGGGGGGCCCAAAACAATGAGCAGTTCTTC. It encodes CASSPRGAQNNEQFF.

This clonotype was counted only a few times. The DNA for the CDR3 is TGTGCCAGCAGCTTAGGTCGCCGGAGCACAGATACGCAGTATTTT. Protein: CASSLGRRSTDTQYF. This chain connects TRBV7-7 to TRBJ2-3; no definite D call. V was trimmed by 1 base and J by 0 bases, leaving 8 bases between them. In germline, CDR1 is SSHAT, CDR2 FNYEAQ (reference sequence). This CDR3 comprises 15 residues.

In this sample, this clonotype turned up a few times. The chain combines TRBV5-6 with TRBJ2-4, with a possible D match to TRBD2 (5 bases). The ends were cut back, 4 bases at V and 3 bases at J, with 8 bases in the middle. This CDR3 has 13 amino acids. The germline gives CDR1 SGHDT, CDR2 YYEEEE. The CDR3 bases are TGTGCCAGCAGCATTCGGGACAAAAACATTCAGTACTTC. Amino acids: CASSIRDKNIQYF.

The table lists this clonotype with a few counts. Here the CDR3 DNA reads TGTGCCAGCAGTCGACCCCGACAGGGAGGCTACGAGCAGTACTTC. Translation gives CASSRPRQGGYEQYF. The chain recombines TRBV27 with TRBJ2-7; possibly TRBD1 for D (7 bases). Per germline, CDR1 MNHEY and CDR2 SMNVEV (reference sequence). The CDR3 spans 15 residues. V was cut by 5 bases and J by 3 bases, with 17 bases left in between.

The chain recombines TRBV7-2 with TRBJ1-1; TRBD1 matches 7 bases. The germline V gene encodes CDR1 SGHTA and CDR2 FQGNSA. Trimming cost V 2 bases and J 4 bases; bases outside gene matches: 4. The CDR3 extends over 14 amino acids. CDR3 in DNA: TGTGCCAGCAGCTTACGCTACAGGGGCACTGAAGCTTTCTTT. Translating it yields CASSLRYRGTEAFF. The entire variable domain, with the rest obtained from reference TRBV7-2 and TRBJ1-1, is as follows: GAGVSQSPSNKVTEKGKDVELRCDPISGHTALYWYRQSLGQGLEFLIYFQGNSAPDKSGLPSDRFSAERTGGSVSTLTIQRTQQEDSAVYLCASSLRYRGTEAFFGQGTRLTVV.